The 3 T cell receptor beta chains in this list originate from one sample, sequenced in a study of CD8+CD57+ T cells in acquired aplastic anemia. TCR beta VDJ and CDR3 profiles were obtained from a genomic DNA template. TCRdb fed the reads into MiXCR, producing one record per CDR3 protein. Of 450,000 to 550,000 distinct CDR3 sequences in the sample, around 32% were seen once. All sequencing subjects had displayed CD8+CD57+ cell expansion on flow cytometry. Sequencing was carried out using sorted CD4+, CD8+, or CD8+CD57+ T cells (not recorded which) from PBMCs. These receptors were taken from a human donor with aplastic anemia.

This clonotype was counted only a few times. This may stem from a read error, because a much larger clone lies one nucleotide away. This chain links TRBV7-7 with TRBJ1-4; 7 bases line up with TRBD1. Germline CDR1 reads SSHAT; CDR2 reads FNYEAQ (reference sequence). This CDR3 is 13 amino acids long. The CDR3 DNA reads TGTGCTAGCAGAGGGGGACAGAGGGAAAAACTGTTTTTT. This translates into CASRGGQREKLFF. The full variable domain, with the rest looked up from reference TRBV7-7 and TRBJ1-4, is GAGVSQSPRYKVTKRGQDVTLRCDPISSHATLYWYQQALGQGPEFLTYFNYEAQPDKSGLPSDRFSAERPEGSISTLTIQRTEQRDSAMYRCASRGGQREKLFFGSGTQLSVL.

This clonotype was seen only a few times. The chain employs TRBV6-1 and TRBJ1-5; 7 positions agree with TRBD1. CDR3 size: 15 residues. CDR1 MNHNS and CDR2 SASEGT come from the germline V gene. The V gene end was trimmed by 1 base and the J gene end by 5 bases; junction bases not matched to a gene: 5. The CDR3 protein is CASSEGTGEYQPQHF. The CDR3 bases are TGTGCCAGCAGTGAAGGTACAGGGGAATATCAGCCCCAGCATTTT.

This clonotype has a handful of counts. The genes are TRBV6-2 or TRBV6-3 and TRBJ1-6; D unclear. CDR1 and CDR2 from the germline V gene are MNHEY and SVGEGT. Trimming pared 0 bases from V and 3 bases from J, leaving 12 bases between. CDR3 length: 17 amino acids. Here the CDR3 reads CASSYSSRTLYNSPLHF. CDR3 bases: TGTGCCAGCAGTTACTCGAGTAGGACCCTCTATAATTCACCCCTCCACTTT.